The sequence of this T cell receptor (beta chain) was determined in a study of STAT5B mutations in CD4+ large granular lymphocyte leukemia. General study results and limits: The clonality comparison with controls used just 6 or 7 CD4-sorted patient samples.

Libraries were prepared by immunoSEQ multiplex PCR; TCRdb keeps only in-frame clonotypes and omits some of them. In the table there are several thousand clones, less than 80% of which are singletons. About this clone itself: As yet, its antigen is unknown.

Germline values: CDR1 MNHEY, CDR2 SMNVEV (reference sequence). This CDR3 is built from 13 residues. V lost 10 bases, J lost 0 bases, and 7 bases lay in between. V usage is TRBV27 and J usage is TRBJ2-6; a weak D match, TRBD2 (5 bases). The sample consisted of PBMCs. The sequence was collected from an older woman with CD4+ T-cell large granular lymphocyte leukemia. In DNA form, the CDR3 reads TGTGCCACCGGGATCTCTGGGGCCAACGTCCTGACTTTC. It is translated as CATGISGANVLTF.